Shown below are 15 T cell receptor beta chains from a single sample sequenced in a study of shared clonotypes between healthy human individuals. Terminally differentiated effector memory CD45RA+ cells were excluded from the naive CD8 cells, which were CD45RO-negative and positively selected for CCR7. Measured with immunoSEQ multiplex PCR; TCRdb has only the in-frame clones, and not every one. The sample has around 2.1 million clones; 85% to 95% are singletons. The source material was naive CD8+ T cells from PBMCs. The source is a man aged 18-30 years in good health. Some clones in this sample may be carry-over from other donors' samples.

The chain employs TRBV27 and TRBJ2-7; D remains unclear. With 2 bases removed from V and 9 bases from J, the gap between germline ends came to 14 bases. Germline CDR1 and CDR2: MNHEY and SMNVEV (reference sequence). The CDR3 is 13 amino acids. The CDR3 spells CASSLITDGGQYF. The CDR3 DNA is TGTGCCAGCAGTTTAATAACGGACGGTGGGCAGTACTTC.

The rearrangement uses TRBV19 and TRBJ1-1; 8 bases match TRBD1. The trim removed 7 bases at V and 5 bases at J, leaving 6 bases unmatched. This CDR3 region has 13 residues. CDR1 is LNHDA and CDR2 is SQIVND in the germline V gene (reference sequence). The CDR3: CASTPDRGTEAFF. The DNA for the CDR3 is TGTGCCAGTACGCCAGACAGGGGAACTGAAGCTTTCTTT.

This chain joins TRBV19 and TRBJ1-1; TRBD1 might be the D (6 bases). V was pared by 4 bases and J by 6 bases, with 24 bases between. The CDR3 spans 17 residues. The germline V gene has CDR1 LNHDA and CDR2 SQIVND (reference sequence). The CDR3 here is CASSSLIGAGRGSEAFF. The CDR3 DNA is TGTGCCAGTAGTAGTCTGATAGGGGCAGGGAGGGGGTCTGAAGCTTTCTTT.

The chain links TRBV5-6 to TRBJ1-2; D is unresolved. The V end was cut by 3 bases, the J end by 3 bases, with 9 bases between. Per germline, CDR1 SGHDT and CDR2 YYEEEE. There are 13 residues in the CDR3. The CDR3 sequence: CASSYGQDYGYTF. In DNA, the CDR3 is TGTGCCAGCAGCTACGGGCAGGACTATGGCTACACCTTC.

The chain is built from TRBV28 and TRBJ2-3, with 8 bases fitting TRBD2. Germline assignment: CDR1 MDHEN and CDR2 SYDVKM. This CDR3 is built from 18 residues. The ends lost 4 bases at V and 2 bases at J; junction bases unmatched: 14. The DNA for the CDR3 is TGTGCCAGCAGTTCCCCCTTATTTGGTAGCGGGGACACAGATACGCAGTATTTT. It translates to CASSSPLFGSGDTDTQYF.

The chain uses TRBV11-3 and TRBJ2-1, with 9 positions matching TRBD2. Germline CDR1 reads SGHNT; CDR2 reads YENEEA. The CDR3 is 15 residues long. V shed 4 bases, J shed 4 bases, and the junction held 5 bases outside the gene matches. Here the CDR3 reads CASSYAGGSYNEQFF. CDR3 bases: TGTGCCAGCAGCTATGCGGGAGGGTCGTACAATGAGCAGTTCTTC.

The V call is TRBV30, the J call TRBJ1-5; tentative D call: TRBD1 (5 bases). Trimming took 2 bases from V and 5 from J, leaving 13 bases between them. The germline V gene has CDR1 GTSNPN and CDR2 SVGIG (reference sequence). There are 14 residues in the CDR3. CDR3 coding DNA: TGTGCCTGGAGTTCTCAGGGTAGGCATCAGCCCCAGCATTTT. Protein product: CAWSSQGRHQPQHF.

The chain employs TRBV19 and TRBJ2-3; D may be TRBD1 or TRBD2 (5 bases each). Germline V CDR1 and CDR2: LNHDA, SQIVND (reference sequence). V lost 2 bases, J lost 5 bases, and 8 bases lay in between. This CDR3 has 13 residues. As DNA, the CDR3 is TGTGCCAGTAGTATATGGGACGGAGATACGCAGTATTTT. It codes for CASSIWDGDTQYF.

This chain connects TRBV27 to TRBJ2-2; 7 bases fit TRBD1. Germline CDR1 and CDR2: MNHEY and SMNVEV (reference sequence). V dropped 5 bases and J dropped 5; count of bases not matched to a gene: 8. This CDR3 region has 15 residues. The CDR3 DNA reads as TGTGCCAGCAGTCCCCGGACAGGAATTACCGGGGAGCTGTTTTTT. It encodes CASSPRTGITGELFF.

The rearrangement uses TRBV7-9 and TRBJ2-1; D unresolved. The CDR3 is made up of 16 amino acids. The germline V and J ends were trimmed by 0 bases and 4 bases, with 13 bases remaining between them. CDR1 SEHNR and CDR2 FQNEAQ come from the germline V gene (reference sequence). DNA of the CDR3: TGTGCCAGCAGCTTAGCGCAGGTTCTCGGGTACAATGAGCAGTTCTTC. Protein product: CASSLAQVLGYNEQFF.

Comment on this clone: Other DNA sequences from this sample encode an identical CDR3 as well. The chain is built from TRBV7-9 and TRBJ2-2; D is unclear. There are 16 residues in the CDR3. Per the germline V gene, CDR1 is SEHNR and CDR2 is FQNEAQ (reference sequence). The V and J ends lost 0 bases and 2 bases respectively, with 10 bases between them. CDR3 nucleotides: TGTGCCAGCAGCTTAGCTGTGACACCTAACACCGGGGAGCTGTTTTTT. It encodes CASSLAVTPNTGELFF. The full variable domain, in which reference TRBV7-9 and TRBJ2-2 provide the parts outside the CDR3, is DTGVSQNPRHKITKRGQNVTFRCDPISEHNRLYWYRQTLGQGPEFLTYFQNEAQLEKSRLLSDRFSAERPKGSFSTLEIQRTEQGDSAMYLCASSLAVTPNTGELFFGEGSRLTVL.

This rearrangement joins TRBV10-3 to TRBJ2-2, with TRBD1 matching over 8 bases. CDR3 size: 16 residues. Germline V CDR1 and CDR2: ENHRY, SYGVKD. The V gene end was trimmed by 5 bases and the J gene end by 1 base; junction bases not matched to a gene: 6. CDR3 bases: TGTGCCATCAGTTCCGGCGGGACAGGGAACACCGGGGAGCTGTTTTTT. This gives the protein CAISSGGTGNTGELFF.

With regard to this clone: Additional DNA sequences in this sample encode the identical CDR3. The genes are TRBV9 and TRBJ1-4; a weak D match, TRBD1 (5 bases). V lost 0 bases, J lost 4 bases, and 10 bases lay in between. The V gene's germline CDR1 is SGDLS and CDR2 YYNGEE. The CDR3 spans 15 residues. Here the CDR3 DNA reads TGTGCCAGCAGCGTAGGTTGGGGCATTAATGAAAAACTGTTTTTT. It specifies CASSVGWGINEKLFF. The variable domain in full, with the rest retrieved from reference TRBV9 and TRBJ1-4, is DSGVTQTPKHLITATGQRVTLRCSPRSGDLSVYWYQQSLDQGLQFLIQYYNGEERAKGNILERFSAQQFPDLHSELNLSSLELGDSALYFCASSVGWGINEKLFFGSGTQLSVL.

The chain combines TRBV10-3 with TRBJ2-1; 7 bases line up with TRBD1. The CDR3 consists of 16 residues. With 0 bases clipped from V and 4 bases from J, the junction kept 6 bases outside the gene matches. CDR1 is ENHRY and CDR2 is SYGVKD in the germline V gene. The CDR3 bases are TGTGCCATCAGTGAGTCGAAACAGGGGCCATACAATGAGCAGTTCTTC. It translates to CAISESKQGPYNEQFF.

The chain links TRBV19 to TRBJ2-2; the D is unclear. Germline loops: CDR1 LNHDA, CDR2 SQIVND (reference sequence). The CDR3 length is 16 residues. Trimming took off 3 bases at V and 2 bases at J, with 13 bases between the two ends. For the CDR3, the DNA is TGTGCCAGTAGTATCGAGGCCAGTCTAAACACCGGGGAGCTGTTTTTT. Amino acid sequence: CASSIEASLNTGELFF.